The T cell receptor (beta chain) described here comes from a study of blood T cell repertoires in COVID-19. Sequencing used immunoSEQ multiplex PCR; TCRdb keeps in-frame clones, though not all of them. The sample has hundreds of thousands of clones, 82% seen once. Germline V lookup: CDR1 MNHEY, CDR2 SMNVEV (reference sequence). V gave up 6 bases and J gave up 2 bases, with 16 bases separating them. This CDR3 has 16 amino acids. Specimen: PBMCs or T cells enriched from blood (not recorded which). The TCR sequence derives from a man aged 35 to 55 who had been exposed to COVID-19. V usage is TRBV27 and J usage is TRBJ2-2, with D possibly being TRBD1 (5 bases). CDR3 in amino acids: CASRPTGTGNTGELFF. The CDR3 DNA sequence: TGTGCCAGCAGACCGACCGGCACAGGCAACACCGGGGAGCTGTTTTTT.